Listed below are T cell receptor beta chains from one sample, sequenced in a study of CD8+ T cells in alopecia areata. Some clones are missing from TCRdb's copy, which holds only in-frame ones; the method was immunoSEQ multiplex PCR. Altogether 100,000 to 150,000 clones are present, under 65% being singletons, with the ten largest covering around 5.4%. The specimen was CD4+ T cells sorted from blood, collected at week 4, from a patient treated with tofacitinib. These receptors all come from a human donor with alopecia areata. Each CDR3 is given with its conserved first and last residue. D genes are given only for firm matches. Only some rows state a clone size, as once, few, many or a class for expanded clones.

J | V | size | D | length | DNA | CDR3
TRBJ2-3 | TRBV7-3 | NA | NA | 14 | TGTGCCGCCACCCTCCGGGCTAGCACAGATACGCAGTATTTT | CAATLRASTDTQYF
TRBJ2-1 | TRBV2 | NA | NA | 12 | TGTGCCAGCAGCGCCGGCGGCAATGAGCAGTTCTTC | CASSAGGNEQFF
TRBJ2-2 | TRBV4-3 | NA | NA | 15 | TGCGCCAGCAGCTCTGCAGCGCAAAGTACCGGGGAGCTGTTTTTT | CASSSAAQSTGELFF
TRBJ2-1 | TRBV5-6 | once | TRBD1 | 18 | TGTGCCAGCAGCTTCCGGGACAGGGGATTCGGCTCCTACAATGAGCAGTTCTTC | CASSFRDRGFGSYNEQFF
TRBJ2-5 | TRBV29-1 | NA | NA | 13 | TGCAGCGTCGGGTTCTTGGACGGTGAGACCCAGTACTTC | CSVGFLDGETQYF
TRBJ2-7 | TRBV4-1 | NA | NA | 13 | TGCGCCAGCAGCCATCCTAGTTTCTACGAGCAGTACTTC | CASSHPSFYEQYF
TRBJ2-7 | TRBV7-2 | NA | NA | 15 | TGTGCCAGCAGCCTCCCGACCCAACTTGAGGACGAGCAGTACTTC | CASSLPTQLEDEQYF
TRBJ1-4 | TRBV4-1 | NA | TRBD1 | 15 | TGCGCCAGCAGCCATCCGGGACAGGGAAACGAAAAACTGTTTTTT | CASSHPGQGNEKLFF
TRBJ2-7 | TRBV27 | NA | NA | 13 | TGTGCCAGCTCCCCGGCCCCGCGAGGCGAGCAGTACTTC | CASSPAPRGEQYF
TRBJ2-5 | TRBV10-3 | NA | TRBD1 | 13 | TGTGCCACCCTAGGGACAGGGGAAGAGACCCAGTACTTC | CATLGTGEETQYF
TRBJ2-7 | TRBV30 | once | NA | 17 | TGTGCCTGGAGTGTACCTATGACTTACGGAGATGACTACGAGCAGTACTTC | CAWSVPMTYGDDYEQYF